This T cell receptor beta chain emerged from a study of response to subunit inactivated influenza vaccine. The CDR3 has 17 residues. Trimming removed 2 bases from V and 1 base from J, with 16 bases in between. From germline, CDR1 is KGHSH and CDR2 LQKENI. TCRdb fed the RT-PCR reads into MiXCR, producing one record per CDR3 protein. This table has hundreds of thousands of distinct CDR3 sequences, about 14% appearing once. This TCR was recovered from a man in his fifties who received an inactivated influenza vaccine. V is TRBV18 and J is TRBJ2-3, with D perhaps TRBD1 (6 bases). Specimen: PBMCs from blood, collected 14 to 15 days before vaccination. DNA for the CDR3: TGTGCCAGCTCACCAGCTCTCAGGGGCCCCGGCACAGATACGCAGTATTTT. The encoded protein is CASSPALRGPGTDTQYF.